What follows is one T cell receptor beta chain and its context. Under the authors' procedure: Estimates of nucleated cell counts were drawn from the amplification of reference gene primers. Only in-frame clones appear in the TCRdb table, and some are missing; sequencing was by immunoSEQ multiplex PCR. Clonal size and the V and J genes are those of that table, whereas D and trimming came from the DNA. The sample records 55,000 to 75,000 clones, approximately 91% being singletons. This CDR3 contains 14 residues. The V end lost 2 bases, the J end lost 8 bases, and 12 bases lay between the germline ends. Per germline, CDR1 SGHTA and CDR2 FQGNSA. The sample belongs to a study of blood T cell repertoires in COVID-19. Study context: COVID-19 samples from acute and convalescent phases originated in the United States, Italy and Spain. The cDNA or gDNA used as material had been derived from T cells, B-cell-depleted T cells, or PBMCs.

V gene TRBV7-2 combines with J gene TRBJ1-4; D might be TRBD1 (5 bases). Sequences were obtained from peripheral blood. The TCR was taken from a man aged 45-65 years with active COVID-19. CDR3 sequence: CASSLNGGREKLFF. The CDR3 bases are TGTGCCAGCAGCTTAAACGGGGGGAGGGAAAAACTGTTTTTT.